This T cell receptor beta chain was captured by sequencing in a study of shared clonotypes between healthy human individuals. Study background: The plates for each donor numbered three CD4 naive, three CD4 memory, two CD8 naive and one CD8 memory.

The V gene lost 7 bases and the J gene lost 2 bases, with 9 bases spanning the gap. Germline assignment: CDR1 SNHLY and CDR2 FYNNEI. This CDR3 is built from 12 residues. A roughly 200 ng quantity of DNA, around 30,000 T cell genomes, went into the sorted-subset replicate PCRs. The table came from immunoSEQ multiplex PCR; TCRdb's copy has only in-frame clones and leaves some out. The table includes about 2,500,000 clones, 90% to 95% detected once. The genes are TRBV2 and TRBJ2-7; no firm D call. The receptor comes from a man between 18 and 35 years old in good health. Sequencing was carried out using naive CD4+ T cells sorted from blood. Subset defined: CD45RA+ positively selected. Written as DNA, the CDR3 is TGTGCCAGCAACGGCCCTACCTACGAGCAGTACTTC. Protein sequence: CASNGPTYEQYF. The full variable domain, completed using reference TRBV2 and TRBJ2-7, is EPEVTQTPSHQVTQMGQEVILRCVPISNHLYFYWYRQILGQKVEFLVSFYNNEISEKSEIFDDQFSVERPDGSNFTLKIRSTKLEDSAMYFCASNGPTYEQYFGPGTRLTVT.